This T cell receptor (beta chain) is from a study of blood T cell repertoires in COVID-19. The trim removed 5 bases at V and 4 bases at J, leaving 5 bases unmatched. There are 14 residues in the CDR3. In germline, CDR1 is SGHAT, CDR2 FQDESV (reference sequence). The repertoire was sequenced with immunoSEQ multiplex PCR; TCRdb's copy has only in-frame clones and lacks some. Of roughly 260,000 clones in the sample, around four fifths are singletons; the top ten hold about 3.8%. The participants were between roughly 18 and 100 years old and came from some 23 US areas. The source of this sequence is a woman between 40 and 50 years old who had been exposed to COVID-19. The chain carries TRBV11-1 and TRBJ1-2; TRBD1 agrees at 9 bases. Sequencing input: PBMCs or T cells enriched from blood (not recorded which). CDR3 nucleotides: TGTGCCAGCAGCCCGGGACAGGGTGGCTATGGCTACACCTTC. Encoded protein: CASSPGQGGYGYTF.